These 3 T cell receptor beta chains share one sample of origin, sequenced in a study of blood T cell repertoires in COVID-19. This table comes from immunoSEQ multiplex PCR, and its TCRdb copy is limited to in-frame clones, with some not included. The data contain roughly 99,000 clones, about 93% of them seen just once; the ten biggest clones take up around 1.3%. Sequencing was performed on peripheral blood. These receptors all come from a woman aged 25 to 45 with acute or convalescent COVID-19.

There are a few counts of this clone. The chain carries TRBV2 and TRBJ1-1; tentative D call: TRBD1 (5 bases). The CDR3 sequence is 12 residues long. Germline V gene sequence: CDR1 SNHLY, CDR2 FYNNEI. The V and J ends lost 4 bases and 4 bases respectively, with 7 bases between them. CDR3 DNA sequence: TGTGCCAGCAGTGCGGGGGTCACTGAAGCTTTCTTT. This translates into CASSAGVTEAFF.

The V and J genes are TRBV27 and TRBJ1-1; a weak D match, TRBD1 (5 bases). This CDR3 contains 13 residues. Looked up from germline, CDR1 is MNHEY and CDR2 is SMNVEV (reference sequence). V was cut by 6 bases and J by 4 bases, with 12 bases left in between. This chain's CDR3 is CASSTTGGTEAFF. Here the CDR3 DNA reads TGTGCCAGCAGCACGACCGGGGGCACTGAAGCTTTCTTT.

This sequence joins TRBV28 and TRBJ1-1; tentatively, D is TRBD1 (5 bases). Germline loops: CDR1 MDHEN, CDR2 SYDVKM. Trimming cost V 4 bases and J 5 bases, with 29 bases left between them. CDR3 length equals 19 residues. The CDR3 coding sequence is TGTGCCAGCAGTTCCAAAAAAAGACAGTTCAGGGTGTTGTATACTGAAGCTTTCTTT. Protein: CASSSKKRQFRVLYTEAFF.